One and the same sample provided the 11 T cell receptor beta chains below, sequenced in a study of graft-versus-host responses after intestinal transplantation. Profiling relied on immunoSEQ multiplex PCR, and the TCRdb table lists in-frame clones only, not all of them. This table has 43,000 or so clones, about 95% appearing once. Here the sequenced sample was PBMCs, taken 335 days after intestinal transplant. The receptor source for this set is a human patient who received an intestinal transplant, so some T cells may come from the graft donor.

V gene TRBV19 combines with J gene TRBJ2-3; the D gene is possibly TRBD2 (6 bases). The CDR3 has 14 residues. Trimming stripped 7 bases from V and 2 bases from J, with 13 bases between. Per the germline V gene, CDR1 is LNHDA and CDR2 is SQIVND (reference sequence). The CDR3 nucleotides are TGTGCCAGTACTGGGGGACTTGACACAGATACGCAGTATTTT. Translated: CASTGGLDTDTQYF. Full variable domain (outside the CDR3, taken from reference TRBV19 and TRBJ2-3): DGGITQSPKYLFRKEGQNVTLSCEQNLNHDAMYWYRQDPGQGLRLIYYSQIVNDFQKGDIAEGYSVSREKKESFPLTVTSAQKNPTAFYLCASTGGLDTDTQYFGPGTRLTVL.

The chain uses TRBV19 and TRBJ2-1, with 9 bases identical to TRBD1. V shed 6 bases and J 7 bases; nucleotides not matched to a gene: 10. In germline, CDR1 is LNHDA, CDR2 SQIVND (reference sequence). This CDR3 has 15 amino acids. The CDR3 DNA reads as TGTGCCAGTAGCCCGACCAGGGACAGGGCGAATGAGCAGTTCTTC. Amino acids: CASSPTRDRANEQFF.

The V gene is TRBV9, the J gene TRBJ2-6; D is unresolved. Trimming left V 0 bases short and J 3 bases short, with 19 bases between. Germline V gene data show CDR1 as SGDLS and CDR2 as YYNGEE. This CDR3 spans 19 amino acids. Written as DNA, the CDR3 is TGTGCCAGCAGCGTAGCGGGCTTTAGTCCTTCTTTTGGGGCCAACGTCCTGACTTTC. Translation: CASSVAGFSPSFGANVLTF.

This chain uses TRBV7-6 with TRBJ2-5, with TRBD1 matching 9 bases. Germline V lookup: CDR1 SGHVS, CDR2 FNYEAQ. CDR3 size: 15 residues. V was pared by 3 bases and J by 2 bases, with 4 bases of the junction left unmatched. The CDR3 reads CASSLGTGSQETQYF. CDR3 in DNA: TGTGCCAGCAGCTTGGGGACAGGGAGTCAAGAGACCCAGTACTTC.

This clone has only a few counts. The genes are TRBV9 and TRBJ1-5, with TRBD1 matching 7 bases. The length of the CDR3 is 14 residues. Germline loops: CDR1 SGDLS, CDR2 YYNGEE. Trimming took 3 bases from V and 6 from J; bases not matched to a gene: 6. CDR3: CASSEEGAFQPQHF. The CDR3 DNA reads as TGTGCCAGCAGCGAGGAGGGGGCATTTCAGCCCCAGCATTTT.

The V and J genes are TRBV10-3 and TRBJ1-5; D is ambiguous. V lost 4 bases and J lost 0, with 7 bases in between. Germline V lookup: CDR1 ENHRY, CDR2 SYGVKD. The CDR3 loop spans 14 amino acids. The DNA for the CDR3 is TGTGCCATCAGTGGTAGTAATAGCAATCAGCCCCAGCATTTT. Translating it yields CAISGSNSNQPQHF.

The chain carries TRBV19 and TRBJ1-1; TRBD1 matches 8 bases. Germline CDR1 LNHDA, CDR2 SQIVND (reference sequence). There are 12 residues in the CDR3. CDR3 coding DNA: TGTGCTAGAAGTGACAGGGGCACTGAAGCTTTCTTT. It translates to CARSDRGTEAFF.

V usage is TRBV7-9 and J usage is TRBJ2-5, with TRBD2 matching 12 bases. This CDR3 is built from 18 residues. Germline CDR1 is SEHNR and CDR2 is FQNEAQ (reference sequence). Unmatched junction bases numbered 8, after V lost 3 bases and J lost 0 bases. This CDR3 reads CASSLGETSGRYQETQYF. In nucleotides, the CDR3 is TGTGCCAGCAGCTTGGGGGAAACTAGCGGGAGGTACCAAGAGACCCAGTACTTC.

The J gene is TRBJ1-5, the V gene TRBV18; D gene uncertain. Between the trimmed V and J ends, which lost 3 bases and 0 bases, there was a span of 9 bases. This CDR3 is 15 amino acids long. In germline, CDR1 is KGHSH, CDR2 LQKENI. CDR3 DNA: TGTGCCAGCTCACCCATAGGTGTTAGCAATCAGCCCCAGCATTTT. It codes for CASSPIGVSNQPQHF.

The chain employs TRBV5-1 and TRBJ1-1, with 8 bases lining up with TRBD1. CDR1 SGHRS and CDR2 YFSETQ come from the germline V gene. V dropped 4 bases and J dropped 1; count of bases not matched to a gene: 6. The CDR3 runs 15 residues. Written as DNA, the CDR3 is TGCGCCAGCAGCCCGGGGGACAGGTGGAACACTGAAGCTTTCTTT. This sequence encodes CASSPGDRWNTEAFF.

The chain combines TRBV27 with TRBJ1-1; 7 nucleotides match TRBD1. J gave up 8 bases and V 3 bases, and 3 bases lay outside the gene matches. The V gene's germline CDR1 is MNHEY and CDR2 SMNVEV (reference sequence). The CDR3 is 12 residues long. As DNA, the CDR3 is TGTGCCAGCAGTTTTGAGGGACAGGAAGCTTTCTTT. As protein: CASSFEGQEAFF.